The source of this T cell receptor (beta chain) is a study of T cell responses to AZD1222 COVID-19 vaccine. A note on this clone: No antigen is known for it.

Study-level findings and limits: Two AZD1222 doses significantly raised spike-specific TCR breadth and depth over controls. In a largely white British group with more females than males, clonal diversity was possibly underestimated. The study identified only six AZD1222 recipients as seropositive at baseline. No repertoire was sampled before or during the peak T cell response, only after it.

Sequenced by immunoSEQ multiplex PCR; TCRdb stores in-frame clones only, minus some. The sample holds about 120,000 clones, 81% seen once. Trimming cost V 0 bases and J 5 bases, with 12 bases left between them. CDR3 length: 16 residues. From germline, CDR1 is SGDLS and CDR2 YYNGEE. The sequencing used peripheral blood, collected on day 0 of AZD1222 vaccination. This rearrangement joins TRBV9 to TRBJ1-6; weak D call: TRBD1 (6 bases). The clonotype was recovered from an adult in good health. CDR3 DNA sequence: TGTGCCAGCAGCGTAGGCTCTGACAGGAATAATTCACCCCTCCACTTT. This encodes CASSVGSDRNNSPLHF.